These 31 T cell receptor beta chains came from one sample sequenced in a study of CD8 T cells in ankylosing spondylitis. Study results and limitations: One TCR beta motif, made up of seven to nine highly homologous variants, appeared characteristic of ankylosing spondylitis blood.

MiXCR, applied by TCRdb to the 5' RACE reads, yields one record per CDR3 protein. Among more than 650,000 distinct CDR3 sequences listed, approximately 10% were seen once. No antigen has been identified for these receptors. Sequenced input: blood, either unsorted or a sorted T cell fraction (not recorded which). The receptors come from a male donor with ankylosing spondylitis.

The chain joins TRBV2 to TRBJ2-1, with D possibly TRBD2 on 5 matching bases. CDR1 and CDR2 from the germline V gene are SNHLY and FYNNEI. The CDR3 loop spans 14 amino acids. V lost 7 bases, J lost 9 bases, and 19 bases lay in between. The CDR3 here is CASTGRGRDGEQFF. CDR3 DNA: TGTGCCAGCACGGGGAGAGGGCGTGACGGTGAGCAGTTCTTC.

The V call is TRBV10-3, the J call TRBJ1-1, with D perhaps matching TRBD1 (5 bases). The CDR3 contains 14 residues. The germline V gene encodes CDR1 ENHRY and CDR2 SYGVKD. The V end lost 3 bases, the J end lost 0 bases, and 8 bases lay between the germline ends. The CDR3 spells CAISDQGMNTEAFF. In DNA form, the CDR3 reads TGTGCCATCAGTGATCAGGGTATGAACACTGAAGCTTTCTTT.

V usage is TRBV4-2 and J usage is TRBJ2-5, with 13 bases that match TRBD2. CDR1 and CDR2 (germline): LGHNA, YNFKEQ. V lost 1 base, J lost 5 bases, and 4 bases stayed unmatched. The CDR3 runs 16 residues. CDR3 loop: CASSQVGLAGLETQYF. The CDR3 DNA reads as TGTGCCAGCAGCCAAGTGGGACTAGCGGGGTTGGAGACCCAGTACTTC.

This clonotype occurred many times. J is TRBJ2-7 and V is TRBV12-3 or TRBV12-4; 7 bases map to TRBD1. This CDR3 is 12 amino acids long. J was trimmed by 6 bases and V by 7 bases; bases with no gene match: 6. The CDR3 sequence is CASNRQGGEQYF. CDR3 nucleotide sequence: TGTGCCAGCAACCGACAGGGTGGCGAGCAGTACTTC.

This clonotype was counted only a few times. The rearrangement joins TRBV20-1 to TRBJ2-3; 14 bases fit TRBD2. Trimming cost V 7 bases and J 4 bases; bases outside gene matches: 4. This CDR3 is built from 14 residues. Per germline, CDR1 DFQATT and CDR2 SNEGSKA (reference sequence). CDR3 DNA sequence: TGCAGTGAGACTAGCGGGAGGGTTCCAGATACGCAGTATTTT. Encoded protein: CSETSGRVPDTQYF.

This clonotype was seen repeatedly, ten times or more. The CDR3 reads CSVEGTGVEQYF. Written as DNA, the CDR3 is TGCAGCGTTGAAGGGACAGGGGTCGAGCAGTACTTC. V and J are TRBV29-1 and TRBJ2-7; 9 nucleotides line up with TRBD1. The V gene's germline CDR1 is SQVTM and CDR2 ANQGSEA. The CDR3 length is 12 residues. With 1 base clipped from V and 6 bases from J, the junction kept 1 base outside the gene matches.

V gene TRBV5-1 combines with J gene TRBJ1-2; the D is unclear. Germline-derived CDR1 and CDR2 are SGHRS and YFSETQ. Trimming removed 0 bases at V and 5 bases at J, with 14 bases between. CDR3 length equals 15 residues. This CDR3 reads CASSLDPGVPYGYTF. CDR3 DNA: TGCGCCAGCAGCTTGGATCCGGGAGTCCCTTATGGCTACACCTTC. The full variable domain, completed using reference TRBV5-1 and TRBJ1-2, is KAGVTQTPRYLIKTRGQQVTLSCSPISGHRSVSWYQQTPGQGLQFLFEYFSETQRNKGNFPGRFSGRQFSNSRSEMNVSTLELGDSALYLCASSLDPGVPYGYTFGSGTRLTVV.

This chain uses TRBV5-5 with TRBJ2-7; D call uncertain. Per germline, CDR1 SGHKS and CDR2 YYEKEE (reference sequence). Trimming pared 4 bases from V and 5 bases from J, leaving 4 bases between. This CDR3 region has 10 residues. The chain's CDR3 is CASSEDEQYF. The CDR3 DNA follows: TGTGCCAGCAGCGAGGACGAGCAGTACTTC.

The table lists this clonotype with a few counts. V is TRBV6-2 or TRBV6-3 and J is TRBJ2-7; TRBD1 matches at 7 bases. The germline V gene has CDR1 MNHEY and CDR2 SVGEGT. Trimming removed 2 bases from V and 6 bases from J; junction bases left unmatched: 10. The CDR3 runs 15 residues. The CDR3 DNA is TGTGCCAGCAGTTACCCAACACGGGACAGCGGCGAGCAGTACTTC. As protein: CASSYPTRDSGEQYF.

This chain joins TRBV6-1 and TRBJ2-2, with TRBD1 matching over 10 bases. V lost 7 bases to trimming and J lost 3 bases; unmatched junction nucleotides: 5. In germline, CDR1 is MNHNS, CDR2 SASEGT. The CDR3 has 15 amino acids. DNA of the CDR3: TGTGCCAGCACCCGGACAGGGGGTCACACCGGGGAGCTGTTTTTT. Encoded protein: CASTRTGGHTGELFF.

This clonotype turned up a few times. The chain recombines TRBV10-3 with TRBJ2-2; D call uncertain. Germline V gene sequence: CDR1 ENHRY, CDR2 SYGVKD. The CDR3 covers 13 residues. V was trimmed by 5 bases and J by 3 bases, leaving 7 bases between them. Written as DNA, the CDR3 is TGTGCCATCAGTCTCGAACACACCGGGGAGCTGTTTTTT. Translation gives CAISLEHTGELFF.

The chain has TRBV10-3 and TRBJ1-4; the D gene is possibly TRBD1 (6 bases). CDR1 ENHRY and CDR2 SYGVKD come from the germline V gene. This CDR3 spans 14 amino acids. The ends were cut back, 3 bases at V and 1 base at J, with 6 bases in the middle. The CDR3, as DNA: TGTGCCATCAGTGAACAGGGAACTAATGAAAAACTGTTTTTT. Translating gives CAISEQGTNEKLFF.

This clonotype was counted many times. One junction end disagrees with the germline gene, perhaps due to a read error. This sequence joins TRBV5-1 and TRBJ2-1; the D is unclear. The CDR3 length is 12 residues. The germline CDR1 and CDR2 sequences are SGHRS and YFSETQ. CDR3 coding DNA: TGTGCCAGCAGCCTTACTCGTGGTGAGCAGTTCTTC. Amino acids: CASSLTRGEQFF.

The gene calls are TRBV29-1 and TRBJ1-1; the D gene is possibly TRBD1 (6 bases). The CDR3 covers 15 residues. Germline loops: CDR1 SQVTM, CDR2 ANQGSEA. V was shortened by 1 base and J by 0 bases, with 12 bases between the two germline ends. In DNA form, the CDR3 reads TGCAGCGTTGAAGTCCCGGGACATTTGAACACTGAAGCTTTCTTT. The encoded protein is CSVEVPGHLNTEAFF.

The V gene is TRBV21-1, the J gene TRBJ1-1; the table's D call of TRBD1 was not tested on the DNA. TRBV21-1 is classified as a pseudogene. This CDR3 contains 15 residues. This chain's CDR3 is CASSRVLTGNTEAFF. The CDR3 nucleotides are TGTGCCAGCAGCAGGGTCCTGACAGGGAACACTGAAGCTTTCTTT.

This clonotype occurred many times. The J gene is TRBJ1-2, the V gene TRBV20-1; possible D gene TRBD1, 5 bases. CDR1 DFQATT and CDR2 SNEGSKA come from the germline V gene (reference sequence). The V end lost 6 bases, the J end lost 6 bases, and 11 bases lay between the germline ends. The CDR3 extends over 11 amino acids. CDR3 sequence (DNA): TGCAGTGCATGGGGGGGGGATGGCTACACCTTC. Protein: CSAWGGDGYTF.

The chain links TRBV15 to TRBJ2-1, with 9 bases that match TRBD1. Losses at the gene ends were 0 bases for V and 10 bases for J; bases not matched to a gene: 1. Germline V CDR1 and CDR2: LNHNV, YYDKDF (reference sequence). The CDR3 contains 13 residues. Here the CDR3 reads CATSREDRGEQFF. The CDR3, as DNA: TGTGCCACCAGCAGAGAAGACAGGGGGGAGCAGTTCTTC.

This clonotype was counted only a few times. This CDR3 reads CSAMGHGGTDTQYF. The CDR3 nucleotides read TGCAGTGCCATGGGTCACGGGGGCACAGATACGCAGTATTTT. The V and J genes are TRBV20-1 and TRBJ2-3, with D perhaps TRBD2 (5 bases). This CDR3 region has 14 residues. Germline assignment: CDR1 DFQATT and CDR2 SNEGSKA (reference sequence). V lost 6 bases, J lost 1 base, and 14 bases lay in between.

This clonotype appeared a single time. This chain joins TRBV27 and TRBJ1-4; tentative D call: TRBD1 (6 bases). Deletions cut 3 bases from V and 6 bases from J, with 11 bases between. The CDR3 loop spans 14 amino acids. Germline assignment: CDR1 MNHEY and CDR2 SMNVEV (reference sequence). The CDR3 DNA reads TGTGCCAGCAGTTTTCGCAGGGGTGATGAAAAACTGTTTTTT. Amino acid sequence: CASSFRRGDEKLFF.

The J gene is TRBJ2-5, the V gene TRBV5-8, with TRBD1 identical over 8 bases. The CDR3 has 15 residues. The J segment lost 5 bases and the V segment lost 4 bases, leaving 10 bases of the junction unmatched. CDR1 and CDR2 from the germline V gene are SGHTS and YDEGEE. CDR3 DNA sequence: TGTGCCAGCAGCCCCGGACAGGGCGGTGAGGAGACCCAGTACTTC. It encodes CASSPGQGGEETQYF.

In this sample, this clonotype turned up a few times. The chain carries TRBV6-5 and TRBJ1-1; D gene unclear. The CDR3 loop spans 15 amino acids. Germline CDR1 reads MNHEY; CDR2 reads SVGAGI. Between the trimmed V and J ends, which lost 5 bases and 2 bases, there was a span of 15 bases. The CDR3 loop reads CASSHFETSNTEAFF. In DNA, the CDR3 is TGTGCCAGCAGTCACTTCGAGACGTCAAACACTGAAGCTTTCTTT.

The V and J genes are TRBV20-1 and TRBJ1-2; the match to TRBD1 covers 7 bases. This CDR3 has 17 amino acids. Germline CDR1 and CDR2: DFQATT and SNEGSKA (reference sequence). With 0 bases clipped from V and 1 base from J, the junction kept 11 bases outside the gene matches. The CDR3 nucleotides read TGCAGTGCTAGAGATAGGGGGAGGGGGCAGGGTAACTATGGCTACACCTTC. Its protein product is CSARDRGRGQGNYGYTF.

V gene TRBV20-1 combines with J gene TRBJ2-7, with 12 bases aligning to TRBD1. This CDR3 has 13 amino acids. J gave up 7 bases and V 6 bases, and 7 bases lay outside the gene matches. Germline-derived CDR1 and CDR2 are DFQATT and SNEGSKA (reference sequence). The CDR3 region is CSAHWDRGQEQYF. The CDR3 coding sequence is TGCAGTGCCCACTGGGACAGGGGGCAAGAGCAGTACTTC.

This chain uses TRBV20-1 with TRBJ1-1; weak D call: TRBD1 (5 bases). V lost 0 bases to trimming and J lost 4 bases, with 12 bases between them. Germline V gene lookup returns CDR1 DFQATT and CDR2 SNEGSKA (reference sequence). The CDR3 runs 14 residues. The CDR3: CSARDWRGSTEAFF. The CDR3 nucleotides are TGCAGTGCTAGAGATTGGAGGGGTAGCACTGAAGCTTTCTTT.

This clonotype appeared many times. This sequence joins TRBV10-3 and TRBJ1-5; the match to TRBD1 covers 7 bases. Germline assignment: CDR1 ENHRY and CDR2 SYGVKD. The CDR3 sequence is 14 residues long. J lost 3 bases, V lost 4 bases, and 3 bases had no gene match. The DNA of the CDR3 is TGTGCCATCAGTGCACAGGGGATCAATCAGCCCCAGCATTTT. Translation gives CAISAQGINQPQHF.

In its sample, this clonotype was seen a few times. V usage is TRBV5-1 and J usage is TRBJ2-5, with a weak D call TRBD2 (5 bases). The ends were cut back, 1 base at V and 5 bases at J, with 15 bases in the middle. Germline values: CDR1 SGHRS, CDR2 YFSETQ. The CDR3 loop spans 15 amino acids. The CDR3 spells CASSLNLAGGETQYF. The CDR3 coding sequence is TGCGCCAGCAGCTTGAATCTAGCCGGTGGTGAGACCCAGTACTTC.

This clonotype appeared once. Given a much more abundant clone one base away, this may be a read error. The chain's CDR3 is CAIGAGEETQYF. In DNA form, the CDR3 reads TGTGCCATCGGGGCAGGGGAGGAGACCCAGTACTTC. V and J are TRBV10-3 and TRBJ2-5, with D possibly being TRBD1 (6 bases). The CDR3 extends over 12 amino acids. Between the trimmed V and J ends, which lost 8 bases and 5 bases, there was a span of 12 bases. Germline V gene lookup returns CDR1 ENHRY and CDR2 SYGVKD.

The V call is TRBV20-1, the J call TRBJ2-3; TRBD1 agrees at 9 bases. With 4 bases clipped from V and 4 bases from J, the junction kept 6 bases outside the gene matches. The CDR3 extends over 14 amino acids. CDR1 and CDR2 (germline): DFQATT, SNEGSKA (reference sequence). The CDR3 loop is CSATDRGSSDTQYF. The DNA of the CDR3 is TGCAGTGCTACGGACAGGGGTTCTTCAGATACGCAGTATTTT.

The chain couples TRBV28 to TRBJ1-2, with 8 bases fitting TRBD1. J was trimmed by 4 bases and V by 4 bases; bases with no gene match: 11. CDR1 is MDHEN, CDR2 SYDVKM, per germline. CDR3 length: 16 amino acids. CDR3 sequence reads: CASSYGTGSRSYGYTF. DNA for the CDR3: TGTGCCAGCAGTTACGGGACAGGTAGTCGGAGCTATGGCTACACCTTC.

CDR3 protein: CASSQETEETQYF. Written as DNA, the CDR3 is TGCGCCAGCAGCCAAGAGACAGAAGAGACCCAGTACTTC. V usage is TRBV4-3 and J usage is TRBJ2-5, with a tentative D call TRBD1 (5 bases). The CDR3 consists of 13 residues. The germline CDR1 and CDR2 sequences are LGHNA and YSLEER. V gave up 0 bases and J gave up 3 bases, with 5 bases separating them.

The chain combines TRBV6-2 or TRBV6-3 with TRBJ1-2; a weak D match, TRBD1 (5 bases). The V end was cut by 8 bases, the J end by 3 bases, with 10 bases between. Germline V gene lookup returns CDR1 MNHEY and CDR2 SVGEGT. CDR3 length: 12 amino acids. CDR3 sequence reads: CASLGRDYGYTF. The DNA of the CDR3 is TGTGCCAGCCTGGGACGGGACTATGGCTACACCTTC.